Below are 11 T cell receptor beta chains sequenced from a single sample in a study of cytomegalovirus exposure and HLA in healthy donors. Amplification used 60 Vbeta primers and 13 Jbeta primers. Sequencing used immunoSEQ multiplex PCR; TCRdb keeps in-frame clones, though not all of them. The sample lists 90,000 to 150,000 clones, 63% occurring once. The sequenced material came from PBMCs. The source is a man aged 35-49 years in good health and CMV-seropositive.

This clone was observed a handful of times. The chain carries TRBV18 and TRBJ2-3, with 8 bases identical to TRBD1. CDR1 is KGHSH, CDR2 LQKENI, per germline. The ends lost 4 bases at V and 3 bases at J; junction bases unmatched: 6. The CDR3 sequence is 15 residues long. Here the CDR3 reads CASSLQGALTDTQYF. The DNA for the CDR3 is TGTGCCAGCTCACTCCAGGGGGCGCTTACAGATACGCAGTATTTT.

The chain joins TRBV5-6 to TRBJ2-1; possible D gene TRBD2, 6 bases. Germline V gene data show CDR1 as SGHDT and CDR2 as YYEEEE. This CDR3 is 15 amino acids long. The V gene lost 4 bases and the J gene lost 1 base, with 12 bases spanning the gap. CDR3 in amino acids: CASSVREKSYNEQFF. In DNA form, the CDR3 reads TGTGCCAGCAGCGTACGGGAGAAATCCTACAATGAGCAGTTCTTC.

The genes are TRBV30 and TRBJ1-1, with D hard to call. Germline CDR1 and CDR2: GTSNPN and SVGIG (reference sequence). The ends were cut back, 0 bases at V and 0 bases at J, with 5 bases in the middle. CDR3 length: 13 residues. CDR3 sequence reads: CAWSVQVNTEAFF. The CDR3 DNA reads TGTGCCTGGAGTGTACAAGTGAACACTGAAGCTTTCTTT.

This rearrangement joins TRBV4-1 to TRBJ2-1, with 8 nucleotides matching TRBD2. With V trimmed by 0 bases and J by 7 bases, 8 bases remained unmatched. Germline loops: CDR1 MGHRA, CDR2 YSYEKL. This CDR3 is 16 amino acids long. CDR3 sequence reads: CASSQDFTGGRNEQFF. CDR3 in DNA: TGCGCCAGCAGCCAAGATTTTACGGGGGGGAGGAATGAGCAGTTCTTC.

V usage is TRBV7-8 and J usage is TRBJ1-2; TRBD1 matches at 9 bases. Germline CDR1 reads SGHVS; CDR2 reads FQNEAQ. The V gene end was trimmed by 5 bases and the J gene end by 7 bases; junction bases not matched to a gene: 8. This CDR3 is built from 14 residues. The CDR3 region has the DNA TGTGCCAGCAGCAGGGACAGGGAGTCCCTTGGCTACACCTTC. This codes for CASSRDRESLGYTF.

The chain combines TRBV4-1 with TRBJ1-4, with a weak D call TRBD1 (5 bases). The germline V and J ends were trimmed by 0 bases and 8 bases, with 13 bases remaining between them. Looked up from germline, CDR1 is MGHRA and CDR2 is YSYEKL. The CDR3 is 15 residues long. CDR3 in amino acids: CASSQDGGGYEKLFF. CDR3 bases: TGCGCCAGCAGCCAAGATGGGGGGGGATACGAAAAACTGTTTTTT.

The chain employs TRBV15 and TRBJ1-1; 7 nucleotides match TRBD1. There are 14 residues in the CDR3. The junction had 6 bases not matched to a gene; V was cut back by 7 bases and J by 1 base. The germline CDR1 and CDR2 sequences are LNHNV and YYDKDF (reference sequence). The CDR3 nucleotides read TGTGCCACCACCCCGGACAGGAAGAACACTGAAGCTTTCTTT. This gives the protein CATTPDRKNTEAFF. Supplemented by reference TRBV15 and TRBJ1-1, the full variable domain reads DAMVIQNPRYQVTQFGKPVTLSCSQTLNHNVMYWYQQKSSQAPKLLFHYYDKDFNNEADTPDNFQSRRPNTSFCFLDIRSPGLGDTAMYLCATTPDRKNTEAFFGQGTRLTVV.

The chain couples TRBV11-2 to TRBJ2-4; 7 bases are a match to TRBD1. This CDR3 contains 16 residues. The germline V gene has CDR1 SGHAT and CDR2 FQNNGV. Germline trimming cut 5 bases from V and 1 base from J; bases unmatched to any gene: 8. The CDR3: CASSPRTGLAKNIQYF. The CDR3 DNA reads as TGTGCCAGCAGCCCGAGGACAGGCCTGGCCAAAAACATTCAGTACTTC.

This chain connects TRBV6-6 to TRBJ1-4; D unresolved. This CDR3 spans 16 amino acids. From germline, CDR1 is MNHNY and CDR2 SVGAGI (reference sequence). Trimming removed 2 bases at V and 3 bases at J, with 13 bases between. CDR3 in amino acids: CASSYPPGSSNEKLFF. The CDR3 coding sequence is TGTGCCAGCAGTTACCCACCGGGGAGCTCTAATGAAAAACTGTTTTTT.

This clone appeared a few times. The V and J genes are TRBV19 and TRBJ1-5, with 9 positions matching TRBD1. Losses at the gene ends were 3 bases for V and 5 bases for J; bases not matched to a gene: 8. Germline CDR1 LNHDA, CDR2 SQIVND (reference sequence). This CDR3 region has 16 residues. CDR3 bases: TGTGCCAGTAGTATTCTCGGGACAGGGACCCATCAGCCCCAGCATTTT. It specifies CASSILGTGTHQPQHF.

V is TRBV5-4 and J is TRBJ2-1; D is unresolved. Looked up from germline, CDR1 is SGHNT and CDR2 is YYREEE (reference sequence). V lost 0 bases and J lost 0, with 7 bases in between. This CDR3 spans 15 amino acids. As DNA, the CDR3 is TGTGCCAGCAGCTTGGACAGTGCCTCCTACAATGAGCAGTTCTTC. Translated, it gives CASSLDSASYNEQFF.